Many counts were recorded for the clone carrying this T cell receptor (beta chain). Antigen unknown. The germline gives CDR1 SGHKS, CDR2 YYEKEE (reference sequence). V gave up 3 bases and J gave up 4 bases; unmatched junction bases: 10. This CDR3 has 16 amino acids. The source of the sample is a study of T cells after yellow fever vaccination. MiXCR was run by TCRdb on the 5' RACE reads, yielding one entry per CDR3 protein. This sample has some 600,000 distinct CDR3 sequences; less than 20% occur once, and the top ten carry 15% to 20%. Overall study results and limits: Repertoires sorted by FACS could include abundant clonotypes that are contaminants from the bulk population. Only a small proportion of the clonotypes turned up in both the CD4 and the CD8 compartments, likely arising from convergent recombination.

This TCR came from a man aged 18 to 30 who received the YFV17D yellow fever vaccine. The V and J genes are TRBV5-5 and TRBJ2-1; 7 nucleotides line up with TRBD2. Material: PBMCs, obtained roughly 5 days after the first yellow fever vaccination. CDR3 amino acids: CASSYLGEGRYNEQFF. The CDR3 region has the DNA TGTGCCAGCAGCTACCTAGGGGAGGGCAGGTACAATGAGCAGTTCTTC.